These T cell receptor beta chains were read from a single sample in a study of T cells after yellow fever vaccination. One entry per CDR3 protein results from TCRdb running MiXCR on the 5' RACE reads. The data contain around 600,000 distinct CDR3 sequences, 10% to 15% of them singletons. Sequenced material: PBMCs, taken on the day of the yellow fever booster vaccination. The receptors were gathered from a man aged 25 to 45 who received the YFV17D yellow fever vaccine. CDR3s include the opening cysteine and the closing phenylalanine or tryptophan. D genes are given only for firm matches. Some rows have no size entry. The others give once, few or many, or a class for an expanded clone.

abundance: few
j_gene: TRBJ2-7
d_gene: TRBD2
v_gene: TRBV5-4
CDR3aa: CASSLLAGVPYEQYF
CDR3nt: TGTGCCAGCAGCTTGCTTGCGGGAGTCCCCTACGAGCAGTACTTC

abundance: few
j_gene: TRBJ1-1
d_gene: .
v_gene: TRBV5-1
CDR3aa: CASSLNGNSNTEAFF
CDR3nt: TGCGCCAGCAGCTTGAACGGAAACTCGAACACTGAAGCTTTCTTT

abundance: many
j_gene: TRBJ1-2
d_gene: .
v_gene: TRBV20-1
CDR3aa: CSAEGLRDVTF
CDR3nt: TGCAGTGCTGAAGGACTTAGGGACGTAACCTTC

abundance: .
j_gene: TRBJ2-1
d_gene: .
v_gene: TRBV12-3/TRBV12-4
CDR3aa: CASRLGRIGEQFF
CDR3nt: TGTGCCAGCAGACTAGGGAGAATTGGTGAGCAGTTCTTC

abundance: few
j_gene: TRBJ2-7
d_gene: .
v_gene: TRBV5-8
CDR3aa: CASSLAPGPTEQYF
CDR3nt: TGTGCCAGCAGCTTGGCCCCGGGACCCACCGAGCAGTACTTC

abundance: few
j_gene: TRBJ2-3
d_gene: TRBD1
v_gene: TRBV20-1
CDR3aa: CSANRDREGTDTQYF
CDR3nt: TGCAGTGCCAACCGGGACAGGGAAGGCACAGATACGCAGTATTTT

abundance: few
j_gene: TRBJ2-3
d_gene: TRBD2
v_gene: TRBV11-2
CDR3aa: CASSSLRSGTSGTDTQYF
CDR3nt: TGTGCCAGCAGCTCCCTCCGGTCCGGGACTAGCGGCACAGATACGCAGTATTTT

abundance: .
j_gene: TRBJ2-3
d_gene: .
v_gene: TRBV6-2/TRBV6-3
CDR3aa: CASSYTPISTDTQYF
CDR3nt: TGTGCCAGCAGTTACACCCCAATTAGCACAGATACGCAGTATTTT

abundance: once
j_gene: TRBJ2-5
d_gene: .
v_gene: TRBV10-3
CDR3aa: CAITRDLKETQYF
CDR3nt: TGTGCCATCACCCGGGACTTAAAAGAGACCCAGTACTTC

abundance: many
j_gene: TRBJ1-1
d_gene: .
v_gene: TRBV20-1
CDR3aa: CSSGRTLGTEAFF
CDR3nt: TGCAGCTCCGGACGTACTTTGGGCACTGAAGCTTTCTTT

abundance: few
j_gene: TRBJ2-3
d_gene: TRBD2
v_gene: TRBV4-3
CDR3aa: CASSLGTSGSGDTQYF
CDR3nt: TGCGCCAGCAGCCTAGGGACTAGCGGGAGTGGGGATACGCAGTATTTT

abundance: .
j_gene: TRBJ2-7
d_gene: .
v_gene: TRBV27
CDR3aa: CASSPSGQPSYEQYF
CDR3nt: TGTGCCAGCAGTCCTAGCGGACAGCCATCCTACGAGCAGTACTTC

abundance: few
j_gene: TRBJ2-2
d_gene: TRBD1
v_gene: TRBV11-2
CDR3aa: CASSLGDRSHTGELFF
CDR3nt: TGTGCCAGCAGCTTAGGGGACAGGTCACACACCGGGGAGCTGTTTTTT

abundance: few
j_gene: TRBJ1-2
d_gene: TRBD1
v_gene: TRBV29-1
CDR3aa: CSVRAGQGLKGYTF
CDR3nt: TGCAGCGTGAGAGCGGGACAGGGCTTGAAGGGCTACACCTTC

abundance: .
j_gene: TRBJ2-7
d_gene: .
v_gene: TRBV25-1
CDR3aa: CASSVGRSGYEQYF
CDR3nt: TGTGCCAGCAGTGTGGGGAGAAGTGGGTACGAGCAGTACTTC

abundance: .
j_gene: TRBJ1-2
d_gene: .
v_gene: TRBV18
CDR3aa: CASSPPGNGYTF
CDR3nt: TGTGCCAGCTCACCACCAGGAAATGGCTACACCTTC

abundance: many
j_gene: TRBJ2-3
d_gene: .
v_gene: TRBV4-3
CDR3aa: CASSQAFRATDTQYF
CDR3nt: TGCGCCAGCAGCCAAGCTTTCAGGGCTACAGATACGCAGTATTTT

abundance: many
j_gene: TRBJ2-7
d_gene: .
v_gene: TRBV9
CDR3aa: CASSGDSYEQYF
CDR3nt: TGTGCCAGCAGCGGGGACTCCTACGAGCAGTACTTC

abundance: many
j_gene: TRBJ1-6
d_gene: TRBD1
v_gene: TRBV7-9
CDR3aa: CASRGQGGNSPLHF
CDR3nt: TGTGCCAGCAGAGGACAGGGGGGTAATTCACCCCTCCACTTT

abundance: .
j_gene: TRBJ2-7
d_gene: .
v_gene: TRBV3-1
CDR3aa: CASSQDQTSGLPTRPSSYEQYF
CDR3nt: TGTGCCAGCAGCCAAGACCAAACTTCGGGACTCCCTACCCGGCCGAGCTCCTACGAGCAGTACTTC

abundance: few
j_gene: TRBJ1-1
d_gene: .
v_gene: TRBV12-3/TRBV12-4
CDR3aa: CASSFARGTEAFF
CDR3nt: TGTGCCAGCAGTTTTGCCAGGGGCACTGAAGCTTTCTTT

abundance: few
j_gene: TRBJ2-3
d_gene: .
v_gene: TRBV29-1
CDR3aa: CSVPAAPVVDTQYF
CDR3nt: TGCAGCGTCCCAGCGGCCCCGGTAGTGGATACGCAGTATTTT

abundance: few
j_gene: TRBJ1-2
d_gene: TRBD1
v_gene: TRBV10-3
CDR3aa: CAISDTRDSYGYTF
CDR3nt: TGTGCCATCAGCGACACCCGGGACAGCTATGGCTACACCTTC

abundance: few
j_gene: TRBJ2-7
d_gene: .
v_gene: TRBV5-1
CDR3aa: CASRPDGYEQYF
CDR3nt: TGCGCCAGCAGACCGGACGGGTACGAGCAGTACTTC

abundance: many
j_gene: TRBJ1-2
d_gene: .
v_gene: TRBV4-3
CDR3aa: CASSQDRGGGYTF
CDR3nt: TGCGCCAGCAGCCAAGATAGGGGAGGTGGCTACACCTTC

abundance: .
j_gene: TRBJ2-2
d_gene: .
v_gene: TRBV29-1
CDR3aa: CASERNPGLAVTGELFF
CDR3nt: TGCGCGTCGGAGAGAAATCCTGGCCTAGCCGTCACCGGGGAGCTGTTTTTT

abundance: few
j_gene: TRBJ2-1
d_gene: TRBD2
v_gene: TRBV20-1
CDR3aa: CSAPRLADNEQFF
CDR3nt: TGCAGTGCTCCCCGGCTAGCGGACAATGAGCAGTTCTTC

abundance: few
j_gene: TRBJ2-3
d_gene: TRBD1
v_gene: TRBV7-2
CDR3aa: CASSTTGWGTTDTQYF
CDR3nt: TGTGCCAGCAGCACGACAGGGTGGGGAACCACAGATACGCAGTATTTT

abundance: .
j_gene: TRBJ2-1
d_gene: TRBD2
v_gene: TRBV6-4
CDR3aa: CASSDSGGSSYNEQFF
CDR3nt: TGTGCCAGCAGTGACTCAGGCGGGAGCTCCTACAATGAGCAGTTCTTC

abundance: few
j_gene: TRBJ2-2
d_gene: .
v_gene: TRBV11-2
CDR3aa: CASSPSGWGELFF
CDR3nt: TGTGCCAGCAGCCCCTCAGGGTGGGGGGAGCTGTTTTTT

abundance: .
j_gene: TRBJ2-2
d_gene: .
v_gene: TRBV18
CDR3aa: CASSPRLVQGKWTGELFF
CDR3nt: TGTGCCAGCTCACCACGATTAGTCCAGGGAAAATGGACCGGGGAGCTGTTTTTT

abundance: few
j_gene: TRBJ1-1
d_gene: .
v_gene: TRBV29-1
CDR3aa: CSVRQTGITEAFF
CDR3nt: TGCAGCGTCCGACAGACAGGTATCACTGAAGCTTTCTTT

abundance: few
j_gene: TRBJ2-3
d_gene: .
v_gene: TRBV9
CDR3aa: CASGASDSTDTQYF
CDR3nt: TGTGCCAGCGGAGCGAGCGACAGCACAGATACGCAGTATTTT

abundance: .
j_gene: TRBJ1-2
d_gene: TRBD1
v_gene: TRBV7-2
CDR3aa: CASSLMTGGGTYGYTF
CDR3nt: TGTGCCAGCAGCCTCATGACAGGGGGTGGTACTTATGGCTACACCTTC

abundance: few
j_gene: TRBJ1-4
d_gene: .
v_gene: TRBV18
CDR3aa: CASSPNGEGKLFF
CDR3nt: TGTGCCAGCTCACCAAACGGAGAAGGAAAACTGTTTTTT

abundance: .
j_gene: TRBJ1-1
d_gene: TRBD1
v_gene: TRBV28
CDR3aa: CASSLATGRREAFF
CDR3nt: TGTGCCAGCAGTTTAGCGACAGGGCGGAGGGAAGCTTTCTTT

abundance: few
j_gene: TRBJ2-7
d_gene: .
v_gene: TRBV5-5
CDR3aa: CASSLVSKYEQYF
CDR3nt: TGTGCCAGCAGCTTGGTGTCCAAATACGAGCAGTACTTC

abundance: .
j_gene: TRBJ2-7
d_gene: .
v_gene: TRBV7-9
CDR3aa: CASSPRTVEQYF
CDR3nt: TGTGCCAGCAGCCCAAGGACGGTCGAGCAGTACTTC

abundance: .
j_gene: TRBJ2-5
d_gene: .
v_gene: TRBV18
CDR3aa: CASSPQAHDVETQYF
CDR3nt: TGTGCCAGCTCACCACAGGCTCATGATGTAGAGACCCAGTACTTC

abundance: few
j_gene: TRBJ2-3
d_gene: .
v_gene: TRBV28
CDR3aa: CASSLWGIGSGTSTDTQYF
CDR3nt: TGTGCCAGCAGTTTATGGGGAATCGGAAGCGGCACAAGCACAGATACGCAGTATTTT

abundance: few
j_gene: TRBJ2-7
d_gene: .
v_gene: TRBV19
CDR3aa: CASSIHGAYEQYF
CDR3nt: TGTGCCAGTAGTATCCACGGAGCCTACGAGCAGTACTTC

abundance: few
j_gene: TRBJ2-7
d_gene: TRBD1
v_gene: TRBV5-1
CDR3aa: CASSPGQAYSYEQYF
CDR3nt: TGCGCCAGCAGCCCTGGACAGGCTTATTCCTACGAGCAGTACTTC

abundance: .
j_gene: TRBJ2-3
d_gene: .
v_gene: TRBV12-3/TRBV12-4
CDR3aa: CASIPPGGTDTQYF
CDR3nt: TGTGCCAGCATCCCACCGGGGGGCACAGATACGCAGTATTTT

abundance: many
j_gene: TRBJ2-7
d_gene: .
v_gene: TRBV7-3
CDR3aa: CASSLRVAGGAHEQYF
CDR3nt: TGTGCCAGCAGCTTAAGAGTGGCTGGAGGGGCCCACGAGCAGTACTTC

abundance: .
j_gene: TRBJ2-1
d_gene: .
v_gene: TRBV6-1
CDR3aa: CASSKRTVPGGEQFF
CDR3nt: TGTGCCAGCAGCAAAAGGACAGTCCCGGGAGGTGAGCAGTTCTTC

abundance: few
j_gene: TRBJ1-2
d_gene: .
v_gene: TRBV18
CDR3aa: CASSTEDSTNYGYTF
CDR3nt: TGTGCCAGCTCAACGGAAGACAGTACTAACTATGGCTACACCTTC

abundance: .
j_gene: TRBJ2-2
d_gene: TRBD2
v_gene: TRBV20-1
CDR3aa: CSARDPRLAETNTGELFF
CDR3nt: TGCAGTGCTAGAGATCCCCGACTAGCGGAGACGAACACCGGGGAGCTGTTTTTT